This entry lists 32 T cell receptor beta chains sequenced from one sample in a study of PD-1 blockade in classical Hodgkin lymphoma. The patients all showed relapse after autologous stem cell transplantation, while their brentuximab vedotin exposure varied. Generated by immunoSEQ multiplex PCR, the TCRdb table keeps only in-frame clones and is missing some. The sample yields tens of thousands of clones, roughly 70% seen once. This sample comprised peripheral blood mononuclear cells (PBMCs), obtained before the second cycle of nivolumab. All receptors come from a human donor with classical Hodgkin lymphoma.

This clone was recorded many times. The chain links TRBV19 to TRBJ1-1; D is undetermined. CDR1 is LNHDA, CDR2 SQIVND, per germline (reference sequence). Trimming took off 3 bases at V and 1 base at J, with 6 bases between the two ends. The CDR3 is 13 amino acids. Here the CDR3 reads CASSITANTEAFF. The CDR3 region has the DNA TGTGCCAGTAGTATCACAGCGAACACTGAAGCTTTCTTT. The full variable domain, in which reference TRBV19 and TRBJ1-1 provide the parts outside the CDR3, is DGGITQSPKYLFRKEGQNVTLSCEQNLNHDAMYWYRQDPGQGLRLIYYSQIVNDFQKGDIAEGYSVSREKKESFPLTVTSAQKNPTAFYLCASSITANTEAFFGQGTRLTVV.

CDR3 nucleotides: TGTGCCAGCAGTTCAACGACAGGACCAAACAATCAGCCCCAGCATTTT. It codes for CASSSTTGPNNQPQHF. The chain is built from TRBV6-8 and TRBJ1-5; perhaps TRBD1 as D (6 bases). Trimming shortened V by 4 bases and J by 3 bases, and 16 bases separated the two germline ends. CDR3 length equals 16 residues. In germline, CDR1 is MNHGY, CDR2 SAAAGT.

This clone was counted once. V gene TRBV4-3 combines with J gene TRBJ2-5; 7 bases are a match to TRBD2. The J call may be wrong; the DNA end is better matched by TRBJ2-7. The germline V gene has CDR1 LGHNA and CDR2 YSLEER. This CDR3 region has 15 residues. CDR3 in amino acids: CASSQGPTSAYEQYF. CDR3 coding DNA: TGCGCCAGCAGCCAAGGTCCTACTAGCGCCTACGAGCAGTACTTC.

The chain combines TRBV30 with TRBJ2-7, with 7 nucleotides matching TRBD2. Germline V CDR1 and CDR2: GTSNPN, SVGIG (reference sequence). This CDR3 spans 12 amino acids. Losses at the gene ends were 4 bases for V and 7 bases for J; bases not matched to a gene: 7. The CDR3 reads CAWTPGGVEQYF. The CDR3 bases are TGTGCCTGGACCCCTGGGGGGGTTGAGCAGTACTTC.

The table lists this clone with many counts. The chain joins TRBV11-2 to TRBJ2-7; 8 nucleotides align to TRBD1. The V segment lost 2 bases and the J segment 7 bases; nucleotides outside the gene matches: 10. Germline-derived CDR1 and CDR2 are SGHAT and FQNNGV. This CDR3 comprises 15 residues. CDR3 bases: TGTGCCAGCAGCTTATCGACAGGGGCCGTCTGGGAGCAGTACTTC. This gives the protein CASSLSTGAVWEQYF. Full variable domain (rest looked up from reference TRBV11-2 and TRBJ2-7): EAGVAQSPRYKIIEKRQSVAFWCNPISGHATLYWYQQILGQGPKLLIQFQNNGVVDDSQLPKDRFSAERLKGVDSTLKIQPAKLEDSAVYLCASSLSTGAVWEQYFGPGTRLTVT.

The chain is built from TRBV30 and TRBJ2-7; TRBD1 matches 8 bases. V lost 0 bases to trimming and J lost 6 bases; unmatched junction nucleotides: 7. CDR1 GTSNPN and CDR2 SVGIG come from the germline V gene (reference sequence). CDR3 length: 14 residues. CDR3 bases: TGTGCCTGGAGTGTACAGGGGGGAGAGATCGAGCAGTACTTC. Translating it yields CAWSVQGGEIEQYF.

The J gene is TRBJ2-3, the V gene TRBV30; D remains ambiguous. CDR3 length equals 12 residues. Deletions cut 2 bases from V and 0 bases from J, with 3 bases between. Germline CDR1 GTSNPN, CDR2 SVGIG (reference sequence). The CDR3 is CAWSPSTDTQYF. Written as DNA, the CDR3 is TGTGCCTGGAGTCCCAGCACAGATACGCAGTATTTT.

The V call is TRBV4-2, the J call TRBJ2-1; 9 bases are a match to TRBD2. Germline-derived CDR1 and CDR2 are LGHNA and YNFKEQ. The CDR3 is made up of 15 amino acids. The V and J ends lost 5 bases and 2 bases, in that order; junction bases with no gene match: 4. CDR3 residues: CASSFIAGAYNEQFF. As DNA, the CDR3 is TGTGCCAGCAGCTTCATAGCGGGGGCCTACAATGAGCAGTTCTTC.

This chain connects TRBV5-1 to TRBJ1-6; D is undetermined. The ends were cut back, 4 bases at V and 9 bases at J, with 14 bases in the middle. Germline V gene lookup returns CDR1 SGHRS and CDR2 YFSETQ. The CDR3 contains 14 residues. CDR3 DNA: TGCGCCAGCAGCGGAGGTTTACAGCTTTCACCCCTCCACTTT. Translating gives CASSGGLQLSPLHF.

This clone was observed a few times. The chain couples TRBV14 to TRBJ2-3; 7 nucleotides agree with TRBD1. With V trimmed by 4 bases and J by 5 bases, 9 bases remained unmatched. Germline CDR1 SGHDN, CDR2 FVKESK. The CDR3 loop spans 15 amino acids. Written as DNA, the CDR3 is TGTGCCAGCAGCCCACAGGGGTTTGTTGTAGATACGCAGTATTTT. It yields the protein CASSPQGFVVDTQYF.

This clone was seen a few times. CDR3 coding DNA: TGTGCCAGCAGCTTGGCGAGGGCTAACTATGGCTACACCTTC. It specifies CASSLARANYGYTF. The V and J genes are TRBV5-6 and TRBJ1-2; D gene ambiguous. There are 14 residues in the CDR3. Trimming removed 0 bases at V and 0 bases at J, with 6 bases between. Germline V lookup: CDR1 SGHDT, CDR2 YYEEEE.

This chain uses TRBV5-1 with TRBJ1-4; D not certain. V gave up 4 bases and J gave up 5 bases, with 15 bases separating them. The CDR3 extends over 15 amino acids. The V gene's germline CDR1 is SGHRS and CDR2 YFSETQ. The CDR3 nucleotides read TGCGCCAGCAGCCCTTCAGGTTTTGGGAATGAAAAACTGTTTTTT. This sequence encodes CASSPSGFGNEKLFF.

V usage is TRBV18 and J usage is TRBJ2-2; TRBD1 agrees at 7 bases. CDR3 length equals 15 residues. Germline V gene sequence: CDR1 KGHSH, CDR2 LQKENI. The J segment lost 6 bases and the V segment lost 1 base, leaving 5 bases of the junction unmatched. CDR3 in amino acids: CASSPRQGSPGELFF. CDR3 sequence (DNA): TGTGCCAGCTCACCACGACAGGGTAGTCCCGGGGAGCTGTTTTTT.

The chain is built from TRBV14 and TRBJ2-1; D ambiguous. Germline CDR1 and CDR2: SGHDN and FVKESK. The CDR3 runs to 12 residues. Trimming removed 0 bases from V and 8 bases from J, with 5 bases in between. The CDR3 DNA follows: TGTGCCAGCAGCCAAGATTCGCATGAGCAGTTCTTC. Protein product: CASSQDSHEQFF.

The chain links TRBV5-6 to TRBJ2-5, with unresolved D. The germline V and J ends were trimmed by 4 bases and 0 bases, with 10 bases remaining between them. Germline V CDR1 and CDR2: SGHDT, YYEEEE. This CDR3 comprises 14 residues. DNA of the CDR3: TGTGCCAGCAGCGCGACTGCTTACCAAGAGACCCAGTACTTC. Protein: CASSATAYQETQYF.

This clone has just a few counts. One junction end disagrees with the germline gene, perhaps due to a read error. This sequence joins TRBV4-3 and TRBJ2-6; D is perhaps TRBD2 (6 bases). CDR1 is LGHNA, CDR2 YSLEER, per germline. The CDR3 consists of 14 residues. The CDR3 is CASSQDSGVNVLTF. The CDR3 DNA reads as TGCGCCAGCAGCCAAGATTCGGGGGTCAACGTCCTGACTTTC.

The J gene is TRBJ2-7, the V gene TRBV6-1; 7 bases line up with TRBD1. This CDR3 is 15 amino acids long. CDR1 and CDR2 (germline): MNHNS, SASEGT. Trimming cost V 6 bases and J 6 bases; bases outside gene matches: 14. CDR3 region: CASRIQGSNGLEQYF. The CDR3 DNA follows: TGTGCCAGCAGGATACAGGGGAGTAACGGGCTCGAGCAGTACTTC.

The chain is built from TRBV5-5 and TRBJ2-3, with D unresolved. The V gene lost 0 bases and the J gene lost 0 bases, with 5 bases spanning the gap. Looked up from germline, CDR1 is SGHKS and CDR2 is YYEKEE (reference sequence). The CDR3 contains 14 residues. In DNA form, the CDR3 reads TGTGCCAGCAGCTTGGATAGGAGCACAGATACGCAGTATTTT. Protein: CASSLDRSTDTQYF.

The chain uses TRBV7-2 and TRBJ2-3; the D gene is possibly TRBD2 (6 bases). The V end lost 7 bases, the J end lost 4 bases, and 15 bases lay between the germline ends. Germline CDR1 SGHTA, CDR2 FQGNSA. This CDR3 spans 14 amino acids. This CDR3 reads CASTVRASADTQYF. In nucleotides, the CDR3 is TGTGCCAGCACCGTTCGGGCTAGCGCAGATACGCAGTATTTT.

This chain connects TRBV28 to TRBJ1-4, with no clear D. Trimming cost V 2 bases and J 10 bases, with 14 bases left between them. CDR1 MDHEN and CDR2 SYDVKM come from the germline V gene. This CDR3 has 14 amino acids. CDR3 amino acids: CASSLARETGKLFF. DNA of the CDR3: TGTGCCAGCAGTTTAGCAAGGGAGACGGGAAAACTGTTTTTT.

This clone was seen just once. The chain has TRBV4-3 and TRBJ2-2, with D unresolved. CDR3 length: 14 residues. Trimming pared 2 bases from V and 5 bases from J, leaving 9 bases between. Germline CDR1 reads LGHNA; CDR2 reads YSLEER. CDR3 sequence: CASSQLRGTGELFF. The CDR3 DNA follows: TGCGCCAGCAGCCAACTACGTGGTACCGGGGAGCTGTTTTTT.

The gene calls are TRBV5-1 and TRBJ1-2; no reliable D call. Germline values: CDR1 SGHRS, CDR2 YFSETQ. The CDR3 has 15 residues. Trimming left V 0 bases short and J 4 bases short, with 13 bases between. CDR3 sequence: CASSLVGGFTYGYTF. The CDR3 nucleotides are TGCGCCAGCAGCTTGGTGGGAGGGTTTACCTATGGCTACACCTTC.

The chain combines TRBV27 with TRBJ1-4, with 9 nucleotides matching TRBD1. With 3 bases clipped from V and 6 bases from J, the junction kept 5 bases outside the gene matches. Germline CDR1 reads MNHEY; CDR2 reads SMNVEV (reference sequence). This CDR3 comprises 15 residues. Here the CDR3 DNA reads TGTGCCAGCAGTTTTTTAGACAGGGGGGATGAAAAACTGTTTTTT. This codes for CASSFLDRGDEKLFF.

This clone was observed a single time. J is TRBJ2-7 and V is TRBV9; 7 positions match TRBD1. Germline V lookup: CDR1 SGDLS, CDR2 YYNGEE. This CDR3 spans 14 amino acids. The trim removed 1 base at V and 4 bases at J, leaving 5 bases unmatched. CDR3 residues: CASSVTGQSYEQYF. CDR3 coding DNA: TGTGCCAGCAGCGTAACGGGACAGTCGTACGAGCAGTACTTC.

This chain connects TRBV29-1 to TRBJ1-1, with TRBD1 as a possible D gene (6 bases). CDR1 and CDR2 from the germline V gene are SQVTM and ANQGSEA. This CDR3 has 13 amino acids. Trimming pared 2 bases from V and 5 bases from J, leaving 12 bases between. The CDR3 sequence: CSVEPQGLTEAFF. The CDR3 nucleotides read TGCAGCGTTGAACCGCAGGGGCTGACTGAAGCTTTCTTT.

The V and J genes are TRBV6-5 and TRBJ1-5; 9 bases line up with TRBD1. The V gene end was trimmed by 6 bases and the J gene end by 5 bases; junction bases not matched to a gene: 2. Germline lookup yields CDR1 MNHEY and CDR2 SVGAGI. The CDR3 length is 13 residues. CDR3 DNA sequence: TGTGCCAGCAGAAACAGGGGGCATCAGCCCCAGCATTTT. This sequence encodes CASRNRGHQPQHF.

CDR3 nucleotide sequence: TGTGCCAGCAGCCCCTGGACAGGGGGAACGATAGCCAAAAACATTCAGTACTTC. It translates to CASSPWTGGTIAKNIQYF. V is TRBV5-8 and J is TRBJ2-4, with 10 positions matching TRBD1. Trimming took 4 bases from V and 0 from J; bases not matched to a gene: 10. The CDR3 length is 18 residues. Germline CDR1 SGHTS, CDR2 YDEGEE.

As regards this clone: A far larger clone is off by one base, so a read error is likely. Distinct nucleotide sequences in the sample also encode this CDR3. The chain recombines TRBV5-4 with TRBJ1-5, with a weak D call TRBD1 (6 bases). The CDR3 is made up of 15 amino acids. From germline, CDR1 is SGHNT and CDR2 YYREEE (reference sequence). The germline V and J ends were trimmed by 4 bases and 7 bases, with 18 bases remaining between them. The CDR3 DNA reads TGTGCCAGCAGCCCTGACAGGTATACCCAGCAGCCCCAGCATTTT. Translating it yields CASSPDRYTQQPQHF.

The chain is built from TRBV11-3 and TRBJ2-6, with 9 nucleotides matching TRBD1. The CDR3 loop spans 18 amino acids. J was trimmed by 1 base and V by 1 base; bases with no gene match: 5. From germline, CDR1 is SGHNT and CDR2 YENEEA. The CDR3 region has the DNA TGTGCCAGCAGCTTAGCGGGACAGGGTACTTCTGGGGCCAACGTCCTGACTTTC. It codes for CASSLAGQGTSGANVLTF.

This sequence joins TRBV10-3 and TRBJ2-7; 7 bases line up with TRBD1. The germline CDR1 and CDR2 sequences are ENHRY and SYGVKD. The CDR3 totals 16 residues. J was trimmed by 2 bases and V by 4 bases; bases with no gene match: 11. CDR3 protein: CAISATFGTATYEQYF. For the CDR3, the DNA is TGTGCCATCAGTGCTACCTTCGGGACAGCTACCTACGAGCAGTACTTC.

This clone appeared a few times. This chain connects TRBV6-6 to TRBJ2-7; 9 bases agree with TRBD2. CDR3 length: 14 residues. Trimming at V came to 4 bases and at J to 0 bases, leaving 1 base not matched to a gene. CDR1 MNHNY and CDR2 SVGAGI come from the germline V gene (reference sequence). The CDR3 bases are TGTGCCAGCAGTTTTAGCGGGAGCTCCTACGAGCAGTACTTC. Residues: CASSFSGSSYEQYF.

V gene TRBV19 combines with J gene TRBJ2-1, with TRBD2 as a possible D gene (6 bases). There are 13 residues in the CDR3. CDR1 LNHDA and CDR2 SQIVND come from the germline V gene (reference sequence). With 4 bases removed from V and 9 bases from J, the gap between germline ends came to 13 bases. The CDR3 nucleotides are TGTGCCAGTAGTAGCAGACTAGTTAGTGAGCAGTTCTTC. This gives the protein CASSSRLVSEQFF.